The count of the clone carrying this TCR beta chain is one. Its antigen is still unknown. These data originate in a study of molecular identifiers for immune sequencing clone quantification. TCRdb processed the PCR reads anew with MiXCR; each CDR3 protein has one entry. The sample includes about 65,000 distinct CDR3 sequences, approximately 17% of them seen just once. Study outcomes and limitations: Clones carrying above 20 RNA copies accounted for over 98% of effector molecules, under 1% in naive cells.

V lost 2 bases, J lost 0 bases, and 10 bases lay in between. This CDR3 contains 15 residues. Germline V CDR1 and CDR2: SQVTM, ANQGSEA. The authors gated naive CD8 T cells as CD8+CD4-CCR7+CD45RA+ for sorting. This chain uses TRBV29-1 with TRBJ2-2; D is undetermined. The sequence was obtained from a human donor in good health. Some libraries in this study had Jurkat cell RNA spiked in. What was sequenced was naive CD8+ T cells from blood, with Jurkat cell RNA spiked in. As for subset: FACS-sorted CD8+CD4-CCR7+CD45RA+ naive T cells. In nucleotides, the CDR3 is TGCAGCGTTGAACCCAGACCTGCGAACACCGGGGAGCTGTTTTTT. Translated: CSVEPRPANTGELFF.